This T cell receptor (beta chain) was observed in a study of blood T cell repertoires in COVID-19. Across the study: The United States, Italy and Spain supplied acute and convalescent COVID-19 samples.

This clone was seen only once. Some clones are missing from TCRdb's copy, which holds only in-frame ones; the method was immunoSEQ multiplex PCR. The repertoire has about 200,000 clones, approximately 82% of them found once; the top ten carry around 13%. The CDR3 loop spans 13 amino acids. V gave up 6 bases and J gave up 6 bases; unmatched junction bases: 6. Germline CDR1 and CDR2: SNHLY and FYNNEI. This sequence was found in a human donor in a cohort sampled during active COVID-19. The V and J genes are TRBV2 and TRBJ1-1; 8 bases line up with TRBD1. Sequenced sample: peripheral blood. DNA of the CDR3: TGTGCCAGCAGGGGAACAGGGGGGCCTGAAGCTTTCTTT. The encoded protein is CASRGTGGPEAFF.